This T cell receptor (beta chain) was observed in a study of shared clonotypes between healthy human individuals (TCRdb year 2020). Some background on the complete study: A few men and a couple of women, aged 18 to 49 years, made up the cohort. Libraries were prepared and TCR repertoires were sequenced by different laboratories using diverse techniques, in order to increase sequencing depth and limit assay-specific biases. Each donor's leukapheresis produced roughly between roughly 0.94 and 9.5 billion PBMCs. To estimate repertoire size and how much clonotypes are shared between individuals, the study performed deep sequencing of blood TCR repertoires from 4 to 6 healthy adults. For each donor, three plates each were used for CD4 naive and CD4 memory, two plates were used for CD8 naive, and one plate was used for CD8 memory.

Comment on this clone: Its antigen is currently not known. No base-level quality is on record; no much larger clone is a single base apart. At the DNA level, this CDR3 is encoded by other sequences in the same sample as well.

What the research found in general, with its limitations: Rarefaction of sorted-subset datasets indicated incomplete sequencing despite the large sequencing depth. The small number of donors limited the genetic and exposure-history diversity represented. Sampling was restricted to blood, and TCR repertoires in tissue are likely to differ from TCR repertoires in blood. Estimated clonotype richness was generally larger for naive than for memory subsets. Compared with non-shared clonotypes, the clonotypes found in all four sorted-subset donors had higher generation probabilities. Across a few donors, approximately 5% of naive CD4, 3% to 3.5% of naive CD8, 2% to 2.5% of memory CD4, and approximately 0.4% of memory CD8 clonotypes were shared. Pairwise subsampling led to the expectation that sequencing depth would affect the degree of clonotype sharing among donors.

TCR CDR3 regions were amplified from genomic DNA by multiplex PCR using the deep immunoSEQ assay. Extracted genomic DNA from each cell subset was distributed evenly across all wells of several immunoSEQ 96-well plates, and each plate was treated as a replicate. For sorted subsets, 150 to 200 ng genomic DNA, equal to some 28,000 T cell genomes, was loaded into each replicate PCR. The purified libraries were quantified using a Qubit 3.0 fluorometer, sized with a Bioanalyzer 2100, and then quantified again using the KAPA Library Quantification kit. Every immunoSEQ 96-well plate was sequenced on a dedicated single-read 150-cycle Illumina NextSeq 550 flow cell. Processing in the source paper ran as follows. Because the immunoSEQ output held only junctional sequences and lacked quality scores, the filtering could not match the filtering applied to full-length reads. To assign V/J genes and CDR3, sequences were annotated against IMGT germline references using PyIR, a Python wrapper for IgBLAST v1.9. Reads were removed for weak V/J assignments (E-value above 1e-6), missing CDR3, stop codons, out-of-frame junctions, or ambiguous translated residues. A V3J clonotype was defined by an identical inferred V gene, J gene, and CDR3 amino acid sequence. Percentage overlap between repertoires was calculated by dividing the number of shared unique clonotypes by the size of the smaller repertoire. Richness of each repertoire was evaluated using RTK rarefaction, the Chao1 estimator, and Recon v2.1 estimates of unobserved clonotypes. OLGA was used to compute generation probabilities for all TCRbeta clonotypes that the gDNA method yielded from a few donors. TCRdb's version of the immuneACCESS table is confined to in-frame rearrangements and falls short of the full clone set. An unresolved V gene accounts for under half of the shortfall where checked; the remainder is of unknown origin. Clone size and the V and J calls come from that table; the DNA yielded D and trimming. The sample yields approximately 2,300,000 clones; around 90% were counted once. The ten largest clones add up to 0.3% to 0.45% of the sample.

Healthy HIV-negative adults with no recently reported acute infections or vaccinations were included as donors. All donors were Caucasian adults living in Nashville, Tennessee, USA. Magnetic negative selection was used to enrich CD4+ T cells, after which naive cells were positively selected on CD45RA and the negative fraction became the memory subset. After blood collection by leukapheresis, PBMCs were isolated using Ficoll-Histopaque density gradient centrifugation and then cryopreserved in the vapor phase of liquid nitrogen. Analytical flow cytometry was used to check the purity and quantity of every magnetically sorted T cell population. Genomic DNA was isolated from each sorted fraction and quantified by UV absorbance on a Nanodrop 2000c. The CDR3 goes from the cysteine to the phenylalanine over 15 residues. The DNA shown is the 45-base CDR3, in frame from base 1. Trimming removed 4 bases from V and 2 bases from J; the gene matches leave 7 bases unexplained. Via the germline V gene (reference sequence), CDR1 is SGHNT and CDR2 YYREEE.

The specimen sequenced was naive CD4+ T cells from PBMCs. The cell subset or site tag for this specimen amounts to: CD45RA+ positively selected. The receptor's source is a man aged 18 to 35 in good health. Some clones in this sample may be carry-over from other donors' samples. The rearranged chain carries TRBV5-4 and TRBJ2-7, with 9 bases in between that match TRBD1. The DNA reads TGTGCCAGCAGCCTGGCTGACAGGGGGGCCTACGAGCAGTACTTC. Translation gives CASSLADRGAYEQYF.